In this sample, the clone carrying this T cell receptor beta chain turned up a few times. Its matching antigen is unknown. The CDR3 is 11 amino acids. The data were obtained in a study of T cell responses to AZD1222 COVID-19 vaccine. Study-level findings and limits: Two AZD1222 doses significantly raised spike-specific TCR breadth and depth over controls. Repertoires were collected only later (after the peak T cell response had occurred). At study baseline, merely several AZD1222 recipients were seropositive.

Produced via immunoSEQ multiplex PCR; TCRdb's table is partial and in-frame only. The table shows 99,000 or so clones, with about 80% occurring only once. The origin of this receptor is an adult in good health. J is TRBJ2-2 and V is TRBV21-1. TRBV21-1 is a pseudogene segment. This material consisted of peripheral blood, taken on day 0 of AZD1222 vaccination. The CDR3 here is CASSNTGELFF. In DNA, the CDR3 is TGTGCCAGCAGCAACACCGGGGAGCTGTTTTTT.